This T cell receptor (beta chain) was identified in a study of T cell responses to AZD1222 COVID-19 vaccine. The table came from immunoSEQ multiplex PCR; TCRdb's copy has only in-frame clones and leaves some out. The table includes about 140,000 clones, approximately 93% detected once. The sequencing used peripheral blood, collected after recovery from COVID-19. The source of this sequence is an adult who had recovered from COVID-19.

The chain's CDR3 is CASRWTGGQETQYF. In nucleotides, the CDR3 is TGTGCCAGCAGATGGACAGGGGGGCAAGAGACCCAGTACTTC. The chain employs TRBV28 and TRBJ2-5; 10 nucleotides match TRBD1. The trim removed 6 bases at V and 2 bases at J, leaving 3 bases unmatched. CDR3 length: 14 residues. The germline gives CDR1 MDHEN, CDR2 SYDVKM.